The 21 T cell receptor beta chains below were found in one sample sequenced in a study of T cells in Graves' hyperthyroidism and ophthalmopathy. TCR beta CDR3 region amplification was performed from RNA transcripts. A first-round RT-PCR of the TCR CDR3 used the HTBI primer set. TCRdb fed the multiplex PCR reads into MiXCR, producing one record per CDR3 protein. This table holds 400,000 to 500,000 distinct CDR3 sequences, roughly 15% found once. What was sequenced was blood. These receptor sequences come from a young man with Graves' ophthalmopathy.

V is TRBV6-2 or TRBV6-3 and J is TRBJ2-1, with D perhaps matching TRBD1 (6 bases). V was shortened by 5 bases and J by 4 bases, with 9 bases between the two germline ends. This CDR3 has 13 amino acids. Germline V CDR1 and CDR2: MNHEY, SVGEGT. The CDR3 reads CASSGTQYNEQFF. In DNA, the CDR3 is TGTGCCAGCAGTGGGACACAGTACAATGAGCAGTTCTTC.

This clonotype was picked up many times. V gene TRBV30 combines with J gene TRBJ2-3, with 8 bases identical to TRBD1. Looked up from germline, CDR1 is GTSNPN and CDR2 is SVGIG (reference sequence). V was clipped by 7 bases and J by 2 bases; unmatched bases: 5. The CDR3 extends over 13 amino acids. The CDR3 protein is CALRQGNTDTQYF. CDR3 DNA: TGTGCCTTGAGACAGGGGAACACAGATACGCAGTATTTT.

This clonotype was observed at least ten times. This sequence joins TRBV5-1 and TRBJ2-7; weak D call: TRBD2 (5 bases). V lost 0 bases and J lost 0, with 10 bases in between. Germline-derived CDR1 and CDR2 are SGHRS and YFSETQ. CDR3 length equals 15 residues. CDR3 loop: CASSLVFGGSYEQYF. DNA of the CDR3: TGCGCCAGCAGCTTGGTTTTCGGAGGCTCCTACGAGCAGTACTTC.

This clonotype was counted many times. The CDR3 region is CASSLAEHTSDTEAFF. The CDR3 region has the DNA TGTGCCAGCAGCTTAGCGGAACATACCTCGGACACTGAAGCTTTCTTT. V gene TRBV7-9 combines with J gene TRBJ1-1; no reliable D call. V lost 0 bases to trimming and J lost 3 bases, with 14 bases between them. Germline loops: CDR1 SEHNR, CDR2 FQNEAQ (reference sequence). The CDR3 runs 16 residues.

This clonotype was recorded many times. The genes are TRBV10-1 and TRBJ2-1; 9 bases fit TRBD2. The CDR3 has 15 residues. The V segment lost 2 bases and the J segment 2 bases; nucleotides outside the gene matches: 1. The V gene's germline CDR1 is WNHNN and CDR2 SYGVQD (reference sequence). The CDR3 nucleotides are TGCGCCAGCAGTGAGGGACTAGCGCCCTACAATGAGCAGTTCTTC. Amino acids: CASSEGLAPYNEQFF.

This clonotype was detected only a few times. This chain links TRBV6-1 with TRBJ1-2, with D unresolved. The germline V and J ends were trimmed by 8 bases and 5 bases, with 15 bases remaining between them. This CDR3 is built from 13 residues. Germline assignment: CDR1 MNHNS and CDR2 SASEGT. Here the CDR3 reads CASSNGPNYGYTF. For the CDR3, the DNA is TGTGCCAGCTCTAACGGTCCGAATTATGGCTACACCTTC.

The table lists this clonotype with many counts. The V and J genes are TRBV6-6 and TRBJ2-1, with D perhaps TRBD2 (6 bases). V dropped 0 bases and J dropped 8 bases, with 17 bases sitting between them. CDR3 length: 16 residues. CDR1 is MNHNY and CDR2 is SVGAGI in the germline V gene (reference sequence). The CDR3 here is CASSYSTSGFLDEQFF. DNA of the CDR3: TGTGCCAGCAGTTACTCGACTAGTGGTTTTTTGGATGAGCAGTTCTTC.

Of note for this clonotype: Since a much larger clone is just one base distant, this may be a read error. This rearrangement joins TRBV9 to TRBJ1-5; D gene ambiguous. From germline, CDR1 is SGDLS and CDR2 YYNGEE. The CDR3 is made up of 16 amino acids. The CDR3 is CAGSVEGGYSNQPQHF. The CDR3 DNA reads as TGTGCCGGCAGCGTAGAAGGCGGGTATAGCAATCAGCCCCAGCATTTT.

The genes are TRBV14 and TRBJ2-1; 9 bases line up with TRBD2. This CDR3 has 13 amino acids. V shed 1 base, J shed 11 bases, and the junction held 3 bases outside the gene matches. From germline, CDR1 is SGHDN and CDR2 FVKESK. Here the CDR3 DNA reads TGTGCCAGCAGCCAAGTCCTAGCGGGACAGCAGTTCTTC. As protein: CASSQVLAGQQFF.

There are many counts of this clonotype. The V call is TRBV18, the J call TRBJ1-1; D gene ambiguous. Germline V gene data show CDR1 as KGHSH and CDR2 as LQKENI. CDR3 length: 13 residues. V was trimmed by 8 bases and J by 0 bases, leaving 10 bases between them. CDR3 sequence (DNA): TGTGCCAGCAGCCCGGGGATGAACACTGAAGCTTTCTTT. Its translation: CASSPGMNTEAFF.

This clonotype was seen just once. V usage is TRBV18 and J usage is TRBJ2-1; 7 bases fit TRBD2. V trimming: 0 bases; J trimming: 5 bases; junction bases outside the gene matches: 10. Germline values: CDR1 KGHSH, CDR2 LQKENI. CDR3 length: 17 amino acids. The CDR3 sequence is CASSPPTGRRSNNEQFF. In DNA form, the CDR3 reads TGTGCCAGCTCACCACCCACCGGGAGGAGGTCCAACAATGAGCAGTTCTTC.

The J gene is TRBJ2-5, the V gene TRBV19; a possible D gene is TRBD1 (6 bases). The CDR3 extends over 15 amino acids. The V and J ends lost 5 bases and 4 bases respectively, with 17 bases between them. Germline V lookup: CDR1 LNHDA, CDR2 SQIVND (reference sequence). CDR3 sequence (DNA): TGTGCCAGTAGTGGGGGACACCGGAAGGGAGAGACCCAGTACTTC. Its protein product is CASSGGHRKGETQYF.

This clonotype was counted many times. V and J are TRBV5-1 and TRBJ2-3; TRBD2 might be the D (5 bases). This CDR3 has 14 residues. Trimming removed 3 bases from V and 1 base from J, with 9 bases in between. Germline CDR1 is SGHRS and CDR2 is YFSETQ. The CDR3 spells CASSSRRGTDTQYF. The DNA of the CDR3 is TGCGCCAGCAGCTCTAGGCGGGGCACAGATACGCAGTATTTT.

This clonotype showed up many times. V usage is TRBV12-3 or TRBV12-4 and J usage is TRBJ1-2, with TRBD1 as a possible D gene (6 bases). V gave up 6 bases and J gave up 5 bases, with 13 bases separating them. The CDR3 totals 13 residues. The DNA of the CDR3 is TGTGCCAGCAGAACCTCGGGACAATATGGCTACACCTTC. Its translation is CASRTSGQYGYTF.

This clonotype was seen a few times. The V and J genes are TRBV10-3 and TRBJ1-6; weak D call: TRBD1 (6 bases). V dropped 6 bases and J dropped 6 bases, with 15 bases sitting between them. Looked up from germline, CDR1 is ENHRY and CDR2 is SYGVKD. The CDR3 loop spans 15 amino acids. The CDR3 region has the DNA TGTGCCATCAGCCCCGGGGAGGGGGGTAATTCACCCCTCCACTTT. Residues: CAISPGEGGNSPLHF.

There are a few counts of this clonotype. The rearrangement joins TRBV18 to TRBJ2-7; the D gene is possibly TRBD1 (5 bases). The ends were cut back, 1 base at V and 1 base at J, with 11 bases in the middle. CDR3 length: 15 residues. Germline V gives CDR1 KGHSH, CDR2 LQKENI. The CDR3 DNA sequence: TGTGCCAGCTCACCACTCCCAGGGTATTCCTACGAGCAGTACTTC. This gives the protein CASSPLPGYSYEQYF.

This clonotype was counted many times. The rearrangement uses TRBV11-2 and TRBJ1-2; D is undetermined. Germline CDR1 is SGHAT and CDR2 is FQNNGV. Deletions cut 5 bases from V and 1 base from J, with 11 bases between. This CDR3 region has 14 residues. In DNA, the CDR3 is TGTGCCAGCAGCCTTACCGGGAGTAACTATGGCTACACCTTC. Amino acid sequence: CASSLTGSNYGYTF.

In its sample, this clonotype was seen many times. J is TRBJ1-2 and V is TRBV7-9, with D uncertain. The length of the CDR3 is 15 residues. Germline values: CDR1 SEHNR, CDR2 FQNEAQ (reference sequence). V gave up 2 bases and J gave up 4 bases, with 14 bases separating them. The CDR3 nucleotides read TGTGCCAGCAGCTTAATAGCAGCAGACCTCTATGGCTACACCTTC. This codes for CASSLIAADLYGYTF.

In its sample, this clonotype was seen many times. This chain uses TRBV7-9 with TRBJ2-6; D possibly corresponds to TRBD1 (6 bases). CDR3 length: 16 residues. V gave up 4 bases and J gave up 4 bases, with 14 bases separating them. Germline V lookup: CDR1 SEHNR, CDR2 FQNEAQ (reference sequence). The CDR3 spells CASSYAWGPGANVLTF. CDR3 DNA: TGTGCCAGCAGCTATGCGTGGGGGCCCGGGGCCAACGTCCTGACTTTC. The full variable domain, in which reference TRBV7-9 and TRBJ2-6 provide the parts outside the CDR3, is DTGVSQNPRHKITKRGQNVTFRCDPISEHNRLYWYRQTLGQGPEFLTYFQNEAQLEKSRLLSDRFSAERPKGSFSTLEIQRTEQGDSAMYLCASSYAWGPGANVLTFGAGSRLTVL.

This clonotype was picked up many times. This chain connects TRBV12-3 or TRBV12-4 to TRBJ1-1; maybe TRBD1 (6 bases). V was trimmed by 5 bases and J by 3 bases, leaving 13 bases between them. The CDR3 spans 14 residues. CDR3 region: CASSPDRTDTEAFF. For the CDR3, the DNA is TGTGCCAGCAGTCCTGACAGGACAGACACTGAAGCTTTCTTT.

This clonotype came up a few times. The chain employs TRBV6-1 and TRBJ2-2, with a weak D call TRBD1 (8 bases). Germline V lookup: CDR1 MNHNS, CDR2 SASEGT. The CDR3 has 15 residues. V lost 5 bases and J 4 bases, leaving 14 bases between the germline ends. CDR3 DNA: TGTGCCAGCAGTAAAAACAGGGGGGGCACCGGGGAGCTGTTTTTT. Its protein product is CASSKNRGGTGELFF.